These 17 T cell receptor beta chains were all obtained from the same sample, sequenced in a study of control samples from healthy donors and cancer patients. The repertoire was sequenced with immunoSEQ multiplex PCR; TCRdb's copy has only in-frame clones and lacks some. The sample lists some 130,000 clones, approximately 86% occurring once. The specimen sequenced was blood. The receptors shown here come from a woman aged 25 to 45 in good health.

The chain carries TRBV5-6 and TRBJ2-4; 8 bases fit TRBD1. The CDR3 runs to 17 residues. Germline CDR1 reads SGHDT; CDR2 reads YYEEEE. The ends lost 5 bases at V and 7 bases at J; junction bases unmatched: 17. CDR3 sequence (DNA): TGTGCCAGCAGTTCCATCGACAGGGGACCATCAGTGAACATTCAGTACTTC. Translation: CASSSIDRGPSVNIQYF.

The chain employs TRBV6-1 and TRBJ1-4, with D unclear. This CDR3 has 15 amino acids. The germline V gene has CDR1 MNHNS and CDR2 SASEGT. The ends were cut back, 2 bases at V and 6 bases at J, with 13 bases in the middle. This chain's CDR3 is CASSELKVWDEKLFF. The CDR3 DNA reads as TGTGCCAGCAGTGAACTAAAGGTTTGGGATGAAAAACTGTTTTTT.

The rearrangement links TRBV3-1 (or the pseudogene TRBV3-2) to TRBJ2-6; a weak D match, TRBD2 (6 bases). Germline V gene lookup returns CDR1 LGHDT and CDR2 YNNKEL (reference sequence). This CDR3 contains 15 residues. The V end lost 4 bases, the J end lost 4 bases, and 11 bases lay between the germline ends. CDR3 sequence: CASSPLAGGANVLTF. In nucleotides, the CDR3 is TGTGCCAGCAGCCCTCTGGCGGGAGGGGCCAACGTCCTGACTTTC.

This clone was counted a single time. Other DNA sequences in the sample encode the same CDR3. The chain has TRBV30 and TRBJ1-1; D gene unclear. The CDR3 is 13 amino acids. Trimming removed 0 bases at V and 3 bases at J, with 8 bases between. Germline loops: CDR1 GTSNPN, CDR2 SVGIG (reference sequence). DNA of the CDR3: TGTGCCTGGAGTGTACAAGGGTACACTGAAGCTTTCTTT. It specifies CAWSVQGYTEAFF.

The V gene is TRBV24-1, the J gene TRBJ2-7, with D possibly being TRBD1 (5 bases). Germline V lookup: CDR1 KGHDR, CDR2 SFDVKD. V was pared by 9 bases and J by 0 bases, with 14 bases between. The CDR3 spans 14 residues. CDR3 sequence: CATWGWGVSYEQYF. Here the CDR3 DNA reads TGTGCCACCTGGGGCTGGGGTGTCTCCTACGAGCAGTACTTC.

The chain is built from TRBV4-1 and TRBJ2-3; the D gene is possibly TRBD2 (5 bases). The CDR3 covers 13 residues. V dropped 4 bases and J dropped 4 bases, with 9 bases sitting between them. The V gene's germline CDR1 is MGHRA and CDR2 YSYEKL. The CDR3 bases are TGCGCCAGCAGCCGCCCGGACTCAGATACGCAGTATTTT. Encoded protein: CASSRPDSDTQYF.

The chain employs TRBV29-1 and TRBJ2-7; D not certain. The V end was cut by 5 bases, the J end by 2 bases, with 13 bases between. Germline lookup yields CDR1 SQVTM and CDR2 ANQGSEA. The CDR3 loop spans 13 amino acids. The CDR3, as DNA: TGCAGCGTTTCAGACAACCCCCCCTACGAGCAGTACTTC. Amino acids: CSVSDNPPYEQYF.

This clone has only a few counts. The chain combines TRBV7-3 with TRBJ2-1, with D unclear. Trimming stripped 5 bases from V and 4 bases from J, with 9 bases between. From germline, CDR1 is SGHTA and CDR2 FQGTGA. CDR3 length: 13 residues. The CDR3 sequence: CASSPQIYNEQFF. CDR3 bases: TGTGCCAGCAGCCCCCAGATTTACAATGAGCAGTTCTTC.

CDR3 coding DNA: TGCAGTGCTAGTTTAGGGATTTTTTATAATTCACCCCTCCACTTT. This encodes CSASLGIFYNSPLHF. This chain uses TRBV20-1 with TRBJ1-6; D gene ambiguous. Germline assignment: CDR1 DFQATT and CDR2 SNEGSKA (reference sequence). This CDR3 has 15 residues. The V and J ends lost 3 bases and 4 bases respectively, with 13 bases between them.

This clone was seen only once. V is TRBV5-1 and J is TRBJ1-2; possible D gene TRBD1, 6 bases. V shed 0 bases and J shed 7 bases, with 13 bases lying between them. The CDR3 is 14 residues long. In germline, CDR1 is SGHRS, CDR2 YFSETQ. As DNA, the CDR3 is TGCGCCAGCAGCTTGGATACAGGGCTAGCTGGCTACACCTTC. Translated: CASSLDTGLAGYTF. Filled out from reference TRBV5-1 and TRBJ1-2, the complete variable domain reads KAGVTQTPRYLIKTRGQQVTLSCSPISGHRSVSWYQQTPGQGLQFLFEYFSETQRNKGNFPGRFSGRQFSNSRSEMNVSTLELGDSALYLCASSLDTGLAGYTFGSGTRLTVV.

The V gene is TRBV7-9, the J gene TRBJ1-1, with D tentatively TRBD1 (5 bases). This CDR3 region has 15 residues. V lost 5 bases to trimming and J lost 5 bases, with 18 bases between them. The germline V gene encodes CDR1 SEHNR and CDR2 FQNEAQ (reference sequence). The CDR3 sequence: CASSPFSGVVTEAFF. The CDR3, as DNA: TGTGCCAGCAGCCCCTTTTCGGGGGTAGTGACTGAAGCTTTCTTT.

Points on this clone: The same CDR3 also results from other DNA sequences found in this sample. This chain links TRBV5-1 with TRBJ2-3; 8 positions agree with TRBD2. Germline assignment: CDR1 SGHRS and CDR2 YFSETQ. V lost 0 bases and J lost 3; bases outside the gene matches: 3. The CDR3 runs to 15 residues. The CDR3 reads CASSLVAGLTDTQYF. CDR3 in DNA: TGCGCCAGCAGCTTGGTAGCGGGGCTGACAGATACGCAGTATTTT.

The V call is TRBV7-2, the J call TRBJ1-4, with D perhaps TRBD1 (5 bases). Germline assignment: CDR1 SGHTA and CDR2 FQGNSA. The CDR3 runs 13 residues. V lost 4 bases to trimming and J lost 7 bases, with 10 bases between them. This CDR3 reads CASSSGGGEKLFF. Written as DNA, the CDR3 is TGTGCCAGCAGCTCCGGGGGGGGTGAAAAACTGTTTTTT.

The chain couples TRBV7-2 to TRBJ1-2; no reliable D call. Deletions cut 4 bases from V and 4 bases from J, with 13 bases between. CDR1 is SGHTA and CDR2 is FQGNSA in the germline V gene. The CDR3 is made up of 14 amino acids. The CDR3 loop reads CASSSTLTSYGYTF. The DNA for the CDR3 is TGTGCCAGCAGCTCCACCTTGACCTCCTATGGCTACACCTTC.

This clone was counted once. The genes are TRBV5-4 and TRBJ2-7; 11 bases align to TRBD2. Germline loops: CDR1 SGHNT, CDR2 YYREEE (reference sequence). The CDR3 is made up of 17 amino acids. Trimming at V came to 1 base and at J to 3 bases, leaving 9 bases not matched to a gene. In DNA form, the CDR3 reads TGTGCCAGCAGCTTGCAACCGGGACTAGCGGTTTACTACGAGCAGTACTTC. Protein sequence: CASSLQPGLAVYYEQYF.

The rearrangement joins TRBV5-4 to TRBJ2-7; 8 bases align to TRBD2. CDR3 length: 14 amino acids. V was clipped by 4 bases and J by 3 bases; unmatched bases: 6. The germline V gene encodes CDR1 SGHNT and CDR2 YYREEE (reference sequence). CDR3 sequence (DNA): TGTGCCAGCAGCCGGGGGGCGGGGGGCTACGAGCAGTACTTC. Protein sequence: CASSRGAGGYEQYF.

In DNA, the CDR3 is TGTGCCAGCAGTCTCGAGACAGGGACCCACCGACGGCAGTACTTC. Translating it yields CASSLETGTHRRQYF. V gene TRBV28 combines with J gene TRBJ2-7; 7 bases map to TRBD1. V gave up 5 bases and J gave up 9 bases; unmatched junction bases: 16. This CDR3 spans 15 amino acids. Per the germline V gene, CDR1 is MDHEN and CDR2 is SYDVKM.